This T cell receptor beta chain was obtained from a study of cytomegalovirus exposure and HLA in healthy donors. Study conclusions and caveats: CMV serostatus was the sole immune exposure information available. Analysis performed later found roughly 18,000 TCR beta sequences associated with HLA alleles at 0.05 false discovery rate.

Comment on this clone: Its target is unknown.

It was with 60 Vbeta and 13 Jbeta primers that the PCR ran. Clones were read by immunoSEQ multiplex PCR, and TCRdb kept only the in-frame ones, dropping some. The sample has fewer than 200,000 clones, around nine tenths seen once. The CDR3 is 15 amino acids. Germline CDR1 reads SNHLY; CDR2 reads FYNNEI. V lost 6 bases, J lost 2 bases, and 10 bases stayed unmatched. J is TRBJ2-7 and V is TRBV2; 7 nucleotides line up with TRBD1. Specimen: PBMCs. The source of this sequence is a woman aged 25 to 45 in good health and CMV-seronegative. CDR3 region: CASRPRQGETYEQYF. In DNA, the CDR3 is TGTGCCAGCAGACCCAGACAGGGTGAAACCTACGAGCAGTACTTC.